The clone carrying this T cell receptor beta chain was counted once. Its specificity is unknown. A multiplex PCR was run with 60 Vbeta primers and 13 Jbeta primers. The method was immunoSEQ multiplex PCR; TCRdb's version includes in-frame clones alone and lacks a portion of them. The sample holds around 150,000 clones, 60% to 80% seen once. This record belongs to a study of cytomegalovirus exposure and HLA in healthy donors. General study points: Associated with HLA alleles at 0.05 false discovery rate in a later analysis were fewer than 20,000 TCR beta sequences. A few of the chains that were CMV-associated were confirmed in vitro to be specific for CMV antigens. Among CMV-associated TCR beta chains, most appeared HLA-restricted in a later analysis.

The CDR3 contains 17 residues. Germline trimming cut 4 bases from V and 5 bases from J; bases unmatched to any gene: 7. CDR1 is SGHRS, CDR2 YFSETQ, per germline. Donors counted as nominally healthy when sampled, yet unrecorded immune exposures were likely. Sequencing was carried out using PBMCs. The receptor was derived from a man aged 45 to 65 in good health and CMV-seropositive. This rearrangement joins TRBV5-1 to TRBJ2-1, with 15 nucleotides matching TRBD2. The CDR3 DNA reads TGCGCCAGCAGCCCTGGACTAGCGGGGGGGCCCAACAATGAGCAGTTCTTC. This gives the protein CASSPGLAGGPNNEQFF.